This T cell receptor (beta chain) came from a study of CD8 T cells in ankylosing spondylitis (dated by TCRdb to 2017 to 2019). A note on the overall study: The study set out to find disease-linked TCR variants by profiling T cell receptor beta repertoires in ankylosing spondylitis patients and healthy donors. In total, the full study cohort was made up of roughly 100 healthy donors and about two dozen ankylosing spondylitis patients. Peripheral blood samples were taken, and synovial fluid was additionally collected from ankylosing spondylitis patients.

This clonotype was found many times. Its cognate antigen has yet to be identified. No base quality values were provided; no much bigger clone lies one nucleotide off. V is reduced by 3 bases and J by 0 bases, leaving a spacing of 5 bases between them. From cysteine to phenylalanine, the CDR3 is 13 amino acids long. Only CDR3 DNA is held: 39 bases, read in frame from base 1. Study-level results and caveats: In peripheral blood, the disease-linked clones were found at relatively low frequencies and had a CD8+ phenotype. Some motif variants had previously been reported in the synovial fluid and blood of reactive arthritis patients, which suggests shared mechanisms of disease initiation. A TCR beta motif of several highly homologous amino acid variants appeared characteristic of blood from ankylosing spondylitis patients. The disease-linked clones were reported to be significantly enriched in matched synovial fluid samples from ankylosing spondylitis patients.

This sample was sequenced with an Illumina HiSeq 2500. Quantitative 5'-RACE with molecular barcodes was used to prepare TCR beta libraries. The study's processing was this. A new computational method, built on a probabilistic model of VDJ rearrangement, was used to identify disease-linked TCR variants. TCRdb's own reprocessing of the public reads used fastp at Q25 and MiXCR and kept productive beta chains. Each entry merges the rows of one CDR3 protein and shows their most common DNA and genes. The authors' filters were not applied to this entry. This sample gives 250,000 to 350,000 distinct CDR3 sequences in total; less than 25% of them show up just once. The ten largest account for 3.5% to 4.5% of the sample.

Recombination joined TRBV12-3 or TRBV12-4 with TRBJ2-5, with the D gene uncertain. The sequence came from a female donor with ankylosing spondylitis or in good health (not recorded which). Sequenced input: blood, either unsorted or a sorted T cell fraction (not recorded which). CDR3 reads: CASSFQDQETQYF. The nucleotides are TGTGCCAGCAGTTTCCAAGACCAAGAGACCCAGTACTTC.